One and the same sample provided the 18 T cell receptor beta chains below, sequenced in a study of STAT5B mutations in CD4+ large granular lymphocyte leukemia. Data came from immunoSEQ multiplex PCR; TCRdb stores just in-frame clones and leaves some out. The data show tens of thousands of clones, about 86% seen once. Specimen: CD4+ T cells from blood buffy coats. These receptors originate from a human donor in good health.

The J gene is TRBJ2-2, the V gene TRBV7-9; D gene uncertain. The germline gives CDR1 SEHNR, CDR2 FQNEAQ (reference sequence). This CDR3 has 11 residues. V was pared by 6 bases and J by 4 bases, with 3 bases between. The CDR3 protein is CASRGTGELFF. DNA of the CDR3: TGTGCCAGCAGGGGCACCGGGGAGCTGTTTTTT.

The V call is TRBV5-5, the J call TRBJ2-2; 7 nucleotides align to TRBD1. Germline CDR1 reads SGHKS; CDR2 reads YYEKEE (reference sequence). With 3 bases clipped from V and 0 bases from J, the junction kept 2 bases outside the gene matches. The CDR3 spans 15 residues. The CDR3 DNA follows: TGTGCCAGCAGCTGGGGACAGACGAACACCGGGGAGCTGTTTTTT. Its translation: CASSWGQTNTGELFF.

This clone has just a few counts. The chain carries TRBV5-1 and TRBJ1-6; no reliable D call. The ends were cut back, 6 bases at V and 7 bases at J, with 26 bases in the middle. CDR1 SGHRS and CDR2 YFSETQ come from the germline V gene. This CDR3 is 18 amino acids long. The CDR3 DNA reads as TGCGCCAGCACGGGGTTGCAGGTTTCCCCCACGGGGAATTCACCCCTCCACTTT. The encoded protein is CASTGLQVSPTGNSPLHF. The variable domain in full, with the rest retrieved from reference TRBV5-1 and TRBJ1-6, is KAGVTQTPRYLIKTRGQQVTLSCSPISGHRSVSWYQQTPGQGLQFLFEYFSETQRNKGNFPGRFSGRQFSNSRSEMNVSTLELGDSALYLCASTGLQVSPTGNSPLHFGNGTRLTVT.

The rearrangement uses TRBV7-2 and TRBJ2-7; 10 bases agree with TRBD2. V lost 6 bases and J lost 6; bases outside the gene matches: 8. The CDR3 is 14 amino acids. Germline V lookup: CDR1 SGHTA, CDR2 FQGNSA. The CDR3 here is CASRRASGSFEQYF. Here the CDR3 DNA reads TGTGCCAGCAGGAGGGCTAGCGGGAGTTTCGAGCAGTACTTC.

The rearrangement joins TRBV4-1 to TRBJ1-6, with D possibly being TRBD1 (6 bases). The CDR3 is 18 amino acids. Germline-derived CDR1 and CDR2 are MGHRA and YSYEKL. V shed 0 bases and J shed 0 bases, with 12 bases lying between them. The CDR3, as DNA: TGCGCCAGCAGCCAAGATGGGGGGGCCAGCTCCTATAATTCACCCCTCCACTTT. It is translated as CASSQDGGASSYNSPLHF.

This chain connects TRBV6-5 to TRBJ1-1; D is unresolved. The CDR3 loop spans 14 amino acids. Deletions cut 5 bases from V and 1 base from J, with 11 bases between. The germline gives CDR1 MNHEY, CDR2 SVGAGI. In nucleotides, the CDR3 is TGTGCCAGCAGTCAAAGGTCAGCGAACACTGAAGCTTTCTTT. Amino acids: CASSQRSANTEAFF.

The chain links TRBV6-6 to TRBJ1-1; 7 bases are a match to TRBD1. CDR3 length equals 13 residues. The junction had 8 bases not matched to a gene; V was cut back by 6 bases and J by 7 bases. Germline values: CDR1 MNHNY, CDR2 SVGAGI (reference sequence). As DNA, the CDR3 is TGTGCCAGCAGCAGGGGACAGAGCTTTGAAGCTTTCTTT. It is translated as CASSRGQSFEAFF.

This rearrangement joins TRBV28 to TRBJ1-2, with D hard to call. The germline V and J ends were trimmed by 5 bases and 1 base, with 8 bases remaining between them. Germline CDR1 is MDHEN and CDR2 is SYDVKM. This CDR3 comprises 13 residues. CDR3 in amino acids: CASSTAFNYGYTF. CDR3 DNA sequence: TGTGCCAGCAGTACGGCATTTAACTATGGCTACACCTTC.

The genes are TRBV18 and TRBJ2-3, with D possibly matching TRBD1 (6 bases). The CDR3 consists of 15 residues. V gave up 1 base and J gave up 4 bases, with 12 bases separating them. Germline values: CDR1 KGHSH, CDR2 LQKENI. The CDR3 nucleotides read TGTGCCAGCTCACCACTGGGGGCAATCTCAGATACGCAGTATTTT. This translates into CASSPLGAISDTQYF.

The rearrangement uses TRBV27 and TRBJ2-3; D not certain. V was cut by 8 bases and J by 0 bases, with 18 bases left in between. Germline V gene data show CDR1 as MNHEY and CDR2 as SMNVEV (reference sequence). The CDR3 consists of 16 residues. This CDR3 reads CASAGRMGFSTDTQYF. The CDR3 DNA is TGTGCCAGCGCCGGACGGATGGGATTTAGCACAGATACGCAGTATTTT.

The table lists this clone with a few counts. The CDR3 nucleotides read TGTGCCAGCAGCCACAGGGCCCTGGCTAACTATGGCTACACCTTC. This gives the protein CASSHRALANYGYTF. The V and J genes are TRBV7-9 and TRBJ1-2; D may be TRBD1 (6 bases). V lost 5 bases to trimming and J lost 0 bases, with 13 bases between them. CDR1 is SEHNR, CDR2 FQNEAQ, per germline (reference sequence). The CDR3 is 15 residues long.

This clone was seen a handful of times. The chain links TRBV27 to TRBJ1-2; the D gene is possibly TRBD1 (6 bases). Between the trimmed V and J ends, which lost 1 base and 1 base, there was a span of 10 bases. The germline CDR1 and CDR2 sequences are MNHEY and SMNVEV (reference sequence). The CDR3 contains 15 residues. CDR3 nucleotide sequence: TGTGCCAGCAGTTTATTTGCAGGGGTTAACTATGGCTACACCTTC. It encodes CASSLFAGVNYGYTF.

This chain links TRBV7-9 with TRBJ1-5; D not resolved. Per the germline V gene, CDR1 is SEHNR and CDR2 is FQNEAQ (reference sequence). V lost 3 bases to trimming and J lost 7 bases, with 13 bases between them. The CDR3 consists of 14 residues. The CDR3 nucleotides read TGTGCCAGCAGCTTTGGTGATCGTGGGCAGCCCCAGCATTTT. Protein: CASSFGDRGQPQHF.

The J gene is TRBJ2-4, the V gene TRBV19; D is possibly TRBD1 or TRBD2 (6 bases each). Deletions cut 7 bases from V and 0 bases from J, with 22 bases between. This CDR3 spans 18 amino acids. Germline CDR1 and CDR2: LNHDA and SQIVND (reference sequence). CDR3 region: CASTPVRGRILAKNIQYF. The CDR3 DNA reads TGTGCCAGTACCCCCGTGAGGGGGAGGATTTTAGCCAAAAACATTCAGTACTTC.

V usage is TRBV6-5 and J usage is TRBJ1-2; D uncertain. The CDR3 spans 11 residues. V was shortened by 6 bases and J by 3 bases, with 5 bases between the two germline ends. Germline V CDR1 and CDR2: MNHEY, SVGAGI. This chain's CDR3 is CASRRDYGYTF. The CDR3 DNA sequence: TGTGCCAGCAGAAGGGACTATGGCTACACCTTC.

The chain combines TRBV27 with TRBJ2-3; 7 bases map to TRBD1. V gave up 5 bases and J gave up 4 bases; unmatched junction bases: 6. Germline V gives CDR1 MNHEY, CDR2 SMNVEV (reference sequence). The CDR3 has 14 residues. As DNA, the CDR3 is TGTGCCAGCAGTCCCGGGACAGACGCAGATACGCAGTATTTT. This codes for CASSPGTDADTQYF.

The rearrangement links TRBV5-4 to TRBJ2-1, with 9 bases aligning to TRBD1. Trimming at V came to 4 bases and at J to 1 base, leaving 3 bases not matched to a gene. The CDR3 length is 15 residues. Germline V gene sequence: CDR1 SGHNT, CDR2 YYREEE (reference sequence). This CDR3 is CASSRDRESYNEQFF. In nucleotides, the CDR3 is TGTGCCAGCAGCCGGGACAGGGAATCCTACAATGAGCAGTTCTTC.

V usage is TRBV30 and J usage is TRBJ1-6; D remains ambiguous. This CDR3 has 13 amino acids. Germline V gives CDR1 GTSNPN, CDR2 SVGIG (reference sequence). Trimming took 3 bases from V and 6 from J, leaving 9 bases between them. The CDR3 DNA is TGTGCCTGGAGACCAATGCTTAATTCACCCCTCCACTTT. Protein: CAWRPMLNSPLHF.